The next 5 T cell receptor beta chains were all read from a single sample in a study of T cells in Graves' hyperthyroidism and ophthalmopathy. From RNA transcripts, TCR beta CDR3 regions were amplified. The HTBI primer set served for first-round RT-PCR of the TCR CDR3. TCRdb called the multiplex PCR reads again in MiXCR, with one record for every CDR3 protein. The sample gives 350,000 to 450,000 distinct CDR3 sequences, around 14% of which show up once; more than 9.5% is in the top ten. The material sequenced was blood. The receptors derive from a woman between 55 and 75 years old with Graves' hyperthyroidism.

The chain uses TRBV10-3 and TRBJ2-7, with TRBD2 identical over 14 bases. The trim removed 8 bases at V and 1 base at J, leaving 7 bases unmatched. The germline V gene has CDR1 ENHRY and CDR2 SYGVKD. CDR3 length equals 16 residues. For the CDR3, the DNA is TGTGCCATCTTGGGACTAGCGGGAGAGAGGTCCTACGAGCAGTACTTC. Amino acid sequence: CAILGLAGERSYEQYF.

This clonotype has ten or more counts. The V call is TRBV5-1, the J call TRBJ2-3, with D possibly TRBD2 on 6 matching bases. CDR1 and CDR2 from the germline V gene are SGHRS and YFSETQ. V was cut by 4 bases and J by 1 base, with 10 bases left in between. CDR3 length: 14 amino acids. CDR3 protein: CASSGGDRTDTQYF. Written as DNA, the CDR3 is TGCGCCAGCAGCGGCGGGGACCGCACAGATACGCAGTATTTT.

This clonotype occurred many times. The V call is TRBV28, the J call TRBJ1-2; 8 positions agree with TRBD1. This CDR3 is 15 amino acids long. Looked up from germline, CDR1 is MDHEN and CDR2 is SYDVKM. Germline trimming cut 5 bases from V and 0 bases from J; bases unmatched to any gene: 5. CDR3 protein: CASSGTGLTNYGYTF. CDR3 coding DNA: TGTGCCAGCAGTGGGACAGGCCTTACTAACTATGGCTACACCTTC.

This sequence joins TRBV12-3 or TRBV12-4 and TRBJ2-7, with TRBD2 as a possible D gene (6 bases). CDR3 size: 16 residues. Trimming removed 6 bases from V and 4 bases from J, with 22 bases in between. Here the CDR3 reads CASRSGTGAPVYEQYF. The CDR3 bases are TGTGCCAGCAGGTCCGGGACTGGGGCACCCGTATACGAGCAGTACTTC.

The rearrangement uses TRBV10-3 and TRBJ2-4; maybe TRBD1 (6 bases). Germline assignment: CDR1 ENHRY and CDR2 SYGVKD. V was shortened by 3 bases and J by 0 bases, with 12 bases between the two germline ends. The CDR3 contains 16 residues. The CDR3 protein is CAISEPDSLAKNIQYF. The DNA for the CDR3 is TGTGCCATCAGTGAACCGGACAGTTTAGCCAAAAACATTCAGTACTTC.